Shown below are 5 T cell receptor beta chains from a single sample sequenced in a study of a mutant IDH1 vaccine in newly diagnosed glioma. Stated time point: week 23, last vaccination. The vaccine gave 300 ug of a 20-mer mutant IDH1 peptide subcutaneously per dose. Here immunoSEQ multiplex PCR was the method, and the copy in TCRdb shows in-frame clones only, minus some. The sample includes around 80,000 clones, approximately 85% seen only once; the top ten take 0.77%. No antigens are known for them. This specimen consisted of PBMCs, obtained from a glioma patient whose treatment included an IDH1 peptide vaccine. The origin of the receptors is a woman in her forties or fifties with glioma.

J is TRBJ2-1 and V is TRBV5-1, with TRBD1 identical over 8 bases. The CDR3 spans 15 residues. Germline assignment: CDR1 SGHRS and CDR2 YFSETQ. V lost 0 bases and J lost 5; bases outside the gene matches: 4. CDR3 coding DNA: TGCGCCAGCAGCTTGGTGGGACAGGCCCACAATGAGCAGTTCTTC. Protein: CASSLVGQAHNEQFF.

This chain joins TRBV27 and TRBJ2-3; 7 nucleotides align to TRBD2. CDR1 is MNHEY and CDR2 is SMNVEV in the germline V gene (reference sequence). The CDR3 has 15 amino acids. The ends lost 5 bases at V and 3 bases at J; junction bases unmatched: 8. DNA for the CDR3: TGTGCCAGCAGTCCCCAGCGGGATTGGACAGATACGCAGTATTTT. This codes for CASSPQRDWTDTQYF.

The chain is built from TRBV6-6 and TRBJ1-5, with D possibly being TRBD1 (5 bases). Germline V CDR1 and CDR2: MNHNY, SVGAGI (reference sequence). V gave up 2 bases and J gave up 0 bases, with 8 bases separating them. The CDR3 loop spans 15 amino acids. CDR3 in DNA: TGTGCCAGCAGTTACCGACAGAATAGCAATCAGCCCCAGCATTTT. It codes for CASSYRQNSNQPQHF.

For the CDR3, the DNA is TGTGCCAGCTCCCGGACTAGCGCCAATGAGCAGTTCTTC. It is translated as CASSRTSANEQFF. The rearrangement uses TRBV18 and TRBJ2-1; 9 bases fit TRBD2. Germline V CDR1 and CDR2: KGHSH, LQKENI. The CDR3 is made up of 13 amino acids. The J segment lost 6 bases and the V segment lost 6 bases, leaving 3 bases of the junction unmatched.

This clone came up once. The chain carries TRBV9 and TRBJ2-3, with D unclear. The CDR3 is 14 amino acids. V was shortened by 4 bases and J by 6 bases, with 15 bases between the two germline ends. Germline V CDR1 and CDR2: SGDLS, YYNGEE. CDR3 coding DNA: TGTGCCAGCAGCTCTACTCCCTTAGGGGATACGCAGTATTTT. Protein sequence: CASSSTPLGDTQYF.